The 21 T cell receptor beta chains below all came from one sample that was sequenced in a study of blood T cell repertoires in COVID-19 (dated by TCRdb to 2018 to 2021). Library preparation employed the immunoSEQ multiplex PCR assay. TCRdb retrieved this table from immuneACCESS and kept in-frame rearrangements only. Not all clones are present; in checked studies, unresolved V genes account for under half, and no reason is known for the remainder. In all, the sample holds nearly 30,000 clones, and roughly 87% of those were seen once. The leading ten clones occupy 9.9% of the sample. The sequencing sample was made of peripheral blood. The receptors originated from a human donor in a cohort sampled during active COVID-19.

The chain combines TRBV7-8 with TRBJ2-2; D is undetermined. V shed 3 bases and J shed 8 bases, with 4 bases lying between them. Germline loops: CDR1 SGHVS, CDR2 FQNEAQ. The CDR3 runs to 11 residues. Written as DNA, the CDR3 is TGTGCCAGCAGCTTGGCAGGGGAGCTGTTTTTT. Translated, it gives CASSLAGELFF.

The chain links TRBV7-2 to TRBJ2-6; 7 bases match TRBD2. Germline trimming cut 3 bases from V and 2 bases from J; bases unmatched to any gene: 4. Germline CDR1 and CDR2: SGHTA and FQGNSA. The CDR3 length is 16 residues. Here the CDR3 DNA reads TGTGCCAGCAGCTTCCCTCGGGGGGCTGGGGCCAACGTCCTGACTTTC. As protein: CASSFPRGAGANVLTF.

The chain has TRBV28 and TRBJ2-7; 8 positions match TRBD1. Germline CDR1 and CDR2: MDHEN and SYDVKM. The CDR3 contains 13 residues. Trimming at V came to 6 bases and at J to 4 bases, leaving 5 bases not matched to a gene. The CDR3 coding sequence is TGTGCCAGCAGGGGACAGGCGGGGTACGAGCAGTACTTC. Amino acids: CASRGQAGYEQYF.

The CDR3 region is CASSDRYSPLHF. CDR3 in DNA: TGTGCCAGCAGCGACAGATATTCACCCCTCCACTTT. The chain joins TRBV6-5 to TRBJ1-6; D might be TRBD1 (5 bases). Germline CDR1 is MNHEY and CDR2 is SVGAGI. The CDR3 runs 12 residues. Trimming pared 6 bases from V and 8 bases from J, leaving 8 bases between.

The chain is built from TRBV19 and TRBJ1-2; no definite D call. Trimming removed 7 bases from V and 7 bases from J, with 22 bases in between. The CDR3 has 15 residues. The V gene's germline CDR1 is LNHDA and CDR2 SQIVND (reference sequence). Written as DNA, the CDR3 is TGTGCCAGTACCCCGGCGGGCAGGCGGCTATTTGGCTACACCTTC. Translated, it gives CASTPAGRRLFGYTF.

This chain connects TRBV7-2 to TRBJ2-3; 9 bases map to TRBD2. V gave up 1 base and J gave up 1 base; unmatched junction bases: 0. The CDR3 is 15 residues long. The germline CDR1 and CDR2 sequences are SGHTA and FQGNSA. The chain's CDR3 is CASSLVAGGTDTQYF. CDR3 sequence (DNA): TGTGCCAGCAGCTTAGTAGCGGGGGGCACAGATACGCAGTATTTT.

The rearrangement links TRBV2 to TRBJ2-7, with D uncertain. Trimming took off 6 bases at V and 3 bases at J, with 9 bases between the two ends. Germline V gene sequence: CDR1 SNHLY, CDR2 FYNNEI. This CDR3 has 12 residues. CDR3 nucleotides: TGTGCCAGCAGACCAGTGAACTACGAGCAGTACTTC. This codes for CASRPVNYEQYF.

The chain uses TRBV6-1 and TRBJ2-7; D may be TRBD2 (5 bases). The ends were cut back, 3 bases at V and 4 bases at J, with 10 bases in the middle. This CDR3 spans 13 amino acids. CDR1 is MNHNS and CDR2 is SASEGT in the germline V gene. This CDR3 reads CASSEGARYEQYF. For the CDR3, the DNA is TGTGCCAGCAGTGAGGGAGCAAGATACGAGCAGTACTTC.

This chain joins TRBV6-1 and TRBJ2-7; D perhaps matches TRBD1 (5 bases). Germline V CDR1 and CDR2: MNHNS, SASEGT. CDR3 size: 14 residues. The ends were cut back, 2 bases at V and 5 bases at J, with 13 bases in the middle. The CDR3 spells CASSESGFNDEQYF. Written as DNA, the CDR3 is TGTGCCAGCAGTGAATCAGGGTTTAACGACGAGCAGTACTTC.

CDR3 coding DNA: TGTGCCAGCAGCAAGACTAGCGGGGGGGCTGAGACCCAGTACTTC. It translates to CASSKTSGGAETQYF. The chain employs TRBV7-3 and TRBJ2-5; the match to TRBD2 covers 14 bases. CDR3 length: 15 residues. V lost 5 bases to trimming and J lost 5 bases; unmatched junction nucleotides: 4. Germline V gene lookup returns CDR1 SGHTA and CDR2 FQGTGA.

This clone was found a few times. The rearrangement joins TRBV6-2 or TRBV6-3 to TRBJ2-3, with D unresolved. Trimming shortened V by 2 bases and J by 1 base, and 7 bases separated the two germline ends. The CDR3 length is 14 residues. Germline V lookup: CDR1 MNHEY, CDR2 SVGEGT. The CDR3 loop is CASSYPRGTDTQYF. The DNA of the CDR3 is TGTGCCAGCAGTTACCCTCGGGGCACAGATACGCAGTATTTT.

This clone was counted once. J is TRBJ2-1 and V is TRBV4-1, with 7 bases lining up with TRBD1. CDR1 and CDR2 from the germline V gene are MGHRA and YSYEKL. The V segment lost 1 base and the J segment 5 bases; nucleotides outside the gene matches: 5. This CDR3 has 15 residues. The CDR3 loop is CASSQGSTGDNEQFF. The CDR3 nucleotides read TGCGCCAGCAGCCAAGGTTCCACAGGGGACAATGAGCAGTTCTTC.

The chain employs TRBV27 and TRBJ1-6; D may be TRBD1 (6 bases). The length of the CDR3 is 15 residues. The V end lost 3 bases, the J end lost 10 bases, and 16 bases lay between the germline ends. Looked up from germline, CDR1 is MNHEY and CDR2 is SMNVEV (reference sequence). The CDR3 here is CASSFASGGTSPLHF. The CDR3 DNA is TGTGCCAGCAGTTTTGCCAGCGGGGGCACCTCACCCCTCCACTTT.

This clone was recorded once. This chain links TRBV5-1 with TRBJ1-6; 7 nucleotides match TRBD1. The J segment lost 9 bases and the V segment lost 4 bases, leaving 10 bases of the junction unmatched. Germline V gene data show CDR1 as SGHRS and CDR2 as YFSETQ. This CDR3 region has 15 residues. This CDR3 reads CASSNDRANSSPLHF. CDR3 bases: TGCGCCAGCAGCAACGACAGGGCTAATAGTTCACCCCTCCACTTT.

The gene calls are TRBV6-5 and TRBJ1-1, with D tentatively TRBD1 (5 bases). The CDR3 is 14 residues long. Germline V gene sequence: CDR1 MNHEY, CDR2 SVGAGI. The V end lost 6 bases, the J end lost 3 bases, and 14 bases lay between the germline ends. CDR3 residues: CASRPPRVDTEAFF. CDR3 nucleotides: TGTGCCAGCAGGCCCCCCAGGGTCGACACTGAAGCTTTCTTT.

This sequence joins TRBV3-1 (or the pseudogene TRBV3-2) and TRBJ2-3; 8 positions agree with TRBD2. This CDR3 region has 17 residues. V dropped 5 bases and J dropped 7; count of bases not matched to a gene: 17. The V gene's germline CDR1 is LGHDT and CDR2 YNNKEL (reference sequence). As DNA, the CDR3 is TGTGCCAGCAGCTTTTCCGCCGGGACTAGAAGCATGTATACGCAGTATTTT. The encoded protein is CASSFSAGTRSMYTQYF.

This chain links TRBV4-3 with TRBJ2-1; 15 bases fit TRBD2. The ends lost 4 bases at V and 4 bases at J; junction bases unmatched: 8. The CDR3 extends over 18 amino acids. The V gene's germline CDR1 is LGHNA and CDR2 YSLEER. The DNA of the CDR3 is TGCGCCAGCAGCCGCGGGACTAGCGGGGGGCCTTTTTACAATGAGCAGTTCTTC. Its translation: CASSRGTSGGPFYNEQFF.

This clone showed up just once. The chain is built from TRBV29-1 and TRBJ2-1, with a possible D match to TRBD1 (6 bases). CDR1 is SQVTM and CDR2 is ANQGSEA in the germline V gene. Trimming stripped 6 bases from V and 8 bases from J, with 26 bases between. The CDR3 has 16 residues. CDR3 DNA: TGCAGCGTGGAAACGAAACAGGGAAGAATGAGGGATGAGCAGTTCTTC. As protein: CSVETKQGRMRDEQFF.

The chain combines TRBV19 with TRBJ1-2; D not certain. Germline CDR1 reads LNHDA; CDR2 reads SQIVND (reference sequence). V lost 4 bases to trimming and J lost 8 bases, with 8 bases between them. The length of the CDR3 is 11 residues. CDR3 bases: TGTGCCAGTAGTAACGCGGGGGGCTACACCTTC. Its translation: CASSNAGGYTF. Full variable domain (remainder filled in from reference TRBV19 and TRBJ1-2): DGGITQSPKYLFRKEGQNVTLSCEQNLNHDAMYWYRQDPGQGLRLIYYSQIVNDFQKGDIAEGYSVSREKKESFPLTVTSAQKNPTAFYLCASSNAGGYTFGSGTRLTVV.

The chain employs TRBV7-9 and TRBJ2-7; the D gene is possibly TRBD2 (5 bases). This CDR3 is built from 15 residues. Germline loops: CDR1 SEHNR, CDR2 FQNEAQ (reference sequence). V lost 1 base to trimming and J lost 3 bases, with 13 bases between them. In nucleotides, the CDR3 is TGTGCCAGCAGCTTAGGACAACCCGGGGTCTACGAGCAGTACTTC. It is translated as CASSLGQPGVYEQYF.

The V and J genes are TRBV3-1 (or the pseudogene TRBV3-2) and TRBJ2-5; 9 bases are shared with TRBD1. CDR1 is LGHDT, CDR2 YNNKEL, per germline (reference sequence). V trimming: 7 bases; J trimming: 5 bases; junction bases outside the gene matches: 8. The CDR3 contains 14 residues. The CDR3: CASINPGTGETQYF. CDR3 DNA sequence: TGTGCCAGCATCAACCCCGGGACAGGGGAGACCCAGTACTTC.